This T cell receptor (beta chain) was sequenced during a study of response to subunit inactivated influenza vaccine. Whole-study findings and limits: Researchers suggested that each seasonal influenza vaccination recruits few new T cells.

From the RT-PCR reads, TCRdb called clonotypes with MiXCR, one entry per CDR3 protein. This sample has fewer than 650,000 distinct CDR3 sequences, with roughly 13% found just once. Germline values: CDR1 LGHNA, CDR2 YNFKEQ. Trimming pared 0 bases from V and 2 bases from J, leaving 5 bases between. CDR3 size: 13 residues. Comment on this clonotype: Its antigen remains unidentified.

The clonotype was recovered from a man aged 50-59 years who received an inactivated influenza vaccine. The V and J genes are TRBV4-2 and TRBJ2-7, with D uncertain. This specimen consisted of PBMCs from blood, obtained more than 35 days after vaccination. CDR3 residues: CASSQDNPYEQYF. CDR3 nucleotides: TGTGCCAGCAGCCAAGATAACCCCTACGAGCAGTACTTC.